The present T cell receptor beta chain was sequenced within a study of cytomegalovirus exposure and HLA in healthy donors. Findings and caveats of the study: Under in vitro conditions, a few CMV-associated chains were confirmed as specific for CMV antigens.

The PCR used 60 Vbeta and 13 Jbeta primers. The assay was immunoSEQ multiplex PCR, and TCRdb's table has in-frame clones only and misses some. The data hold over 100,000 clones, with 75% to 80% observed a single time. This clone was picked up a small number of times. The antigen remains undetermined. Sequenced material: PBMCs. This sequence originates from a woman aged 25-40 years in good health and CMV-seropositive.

CDR3 loop: CASMKGDGAYNEQFF. In DNA form, the CDR3 reads TGTGCCAGCATGAAGGGGGACGGGGCCTACAATGAGCAGTTCTTC. The V gene is TRBV27, the J gene TRBJ2-1; tentatively, D is TRBD1 (6 bases). This CDR3 region has 15 residues. V lost 7 bases, J lost 2 bases, and 15 bases lay in between. Germline lookup yields CDR1 MNHEY and CDR2 SMNVEV (reference sequence).